A selection of T cell receptor beta chains follows, all from one sample in a study of T cell responses to AZD1222 COVID-19 vaccine. Produced via immunoSEQ multiplex PCR; TCRdb's table is partial and in-frame only. Here the sample spans over 100,000 clones, nearly 90% being singletons. The sequencing here drew on peripheral blood, taken on day 0 of AZD1222 vaccination. These receptors originate from an adult in good health. The CDR3 runs from the conserved cysteine through the conserved F or W. D genes are given only for firm matches. Clone size appears in some rows only: once, few, many, or a class for an expanded clone.

>TRBJ1-3|once|TRBD1|16|TRBV5-1
TGCGCCAGCAGCTTGACAGGGGCAAGCTCTGGAAACACCATATATTTT
CASSLTGASSGNTIYF
>TRBJ2-1|NA|NA|15|TRBV11-3
TGTGCCAGCAGCCACCCGGGACTGGCCTACAATGAGCAGTTCTTC
CASSHPGLAYNEQFF
>TRBJ2-1|NA|TRBD2|15|TRBV6-4
TGTGCCAGCAGTGAGGGACTAGGGTTCCCCCATGAGCAGTTCTTC
CASSEGLGFPHEQFF
>TRBJ2-1|few|TRBD1|14|TRBV7-9
TGTGCCAGCAGCCTGGGACAGGGTCTTGGTGAGCAGTTCTTC
CASSLGQGLGEQFF
>TRBJ2-7|few|NA|14|TRBV6-5
TGTGCCAGCAGTCCTCGGACAGGGAGGGGGGAGCAGTACTTC
CASSPRTGRGEQYF
>TRBJ2-5|NA|NA|14|TRBV6-5
TGTGCCTCACGGGGGGCAGGGTCGATCGGGACCCAGTACTTC
CASRGAGSIGTQYF
>TRBJ2-2|NA|NA|14|TRBV3-1/TRBV3-2
TGTGCCAGCAATCTGGGCCGGAACACCGGGGAGCTGTTTTTT
CASNLGRNTGELFF
>TRBJ2-3|NA|NA|16|TRBV19
TGTGCCAGTAGTATAGGTCCGGCGACTAGCACAGATACGCAGTATTTT
CASSIGPATSTDTQYF
>TRBJ2-1|few|NA|16|TRBV7-3
TGTGCCAGCAGCTCACGGGAGACCCGCTCCTACAATGAGCAGTTCTTC
CASSSRETRSYNEQFF
>TRBJ1-1|NA|TRBD1|11|TRBV2
TGTGCCAGCATGGGACAGGGGAGGGCTTTCTTT
CASMGQGRAFF
>TRBJ2-7|NA|TRBD1|13|TRBV7-6
TGTGCCAGCAGCGCCGGGACAGGGGGCGAGCAGTACTTC
CASSAGTGGEQYF
>TRBJ1-5|NA|NA|15|TRBV6-5
TGTGCCAGCAGCCGGGCCAGCCTAAGCAATCAGCCCCAGCATTTT
CASSRASLSNQPQHF
>TRBJ1-2|NA|TRBD1|16|TRBV6-5
TGTGCCAGCAGTTACTTTGGACAGGGGCGAGCGGGTGGCTACACCTTC
CASSYFGQGRAGGYTF
>TRBJ1-2|NA|TRBD1|15|TRBV5-4
TGTGCCAGCAGGATGGACGGGCAGGGGGCTTTTGGCTACACCTTC
CASRMDGQGAFGYTF
>TRBJ2-7|NA|TRBD2|13|TRBV28
TGTGCCAGCATCATGGGGGGGACCTACGAGCAGTACTTC
CASIMGGTYEQYF
>TRBJ2-2|NA|TRBD1|15|TRBV9
TGTGCCAGCAGCCTGGGACAGGGGGCGGTAAGGGAGCTGTTTTTT
CASSLGQGAVRELFF
>TRBJ1-4|NA|NA|15|TRBV6-6
TGTGCCAGCAAGACTGTGAGCGGGTGGTTTGAAAAACTGTTTTTT
CASKTVSGWFEKLFF
>TRBJ2-7|NA|NA|12|TRBV30
TGTGCCTGGACTGGAAATTCCTACGAGCAGTACTTC
CAWTGNSYEQYF
>TRBJ1-5|NA|NA|18|TRBV21-1
TGTGCCAGCAGCAAAGACGCGCCCGAAGGGGGCTCCAATCAGCCCCAGCATTTT
CASSKDAPEGGSNQPQHF
>TRBJ1-2|NA|TRBD1|15|TRBV9
TGTGCCAGCAGCGCAGCGTGGACAGGAGATTATGGCTACACCTTC
CASSAAWTGDYGYTF
>TRBJ2-7|NA|NA|14|TRBV3-1/TRBV3-2
TGTGCCAGCAGCCAAGGTCGTAGGAGGGGCGAGCAGTACTTC
CASSQGRRRGEQYF
>TRBJ1-5|once|NA|13|TRBV19
TGTGCCAGTAGTGTACAGAACGGTGGACCCCAGCATTTT
CASSVQNGGPQHF
>TRBJ1-1|few|NA|12|TRBV28
TGTGCCAGCAATTCAGGGTTCACTGAAGCTTTCTTT
CASNSGFTEAFF
>TRBJ2-4|NA|NA|17|TRBV19
TGTGCCACCTCTCCCCCCCCAAGGATTATCGACAAACACATTCAGTACTTC
CATSPPPRIIDKHIQYF